Listed below are T cell receptor beta chains from one sample, sequenced in a study of cytomegalovirus exposure and HLA in healthy donors. Profiled with immunoSEQ multiplex PCR; TCRdb holds only in-frame clones, not every one. The repertoire holds roughly 120,000 clones, with around 78% as singletons. Sequences were obtained from PBMCs. All receptors come from a woman aged 30 to 39 in good health and CMV-seropositive. The CDR3 runs from the conserved cysteine through the conserved F or W. A D gene is named only where the DNA matches it firmly. Not all rows give a size; the values are once, few, many and, for expanded clones, a class.

J gene,D gene,V gene,clone size,CDR3 length,CDR3 protein,CDR3 DNA
TRBJ1-6,NA,TRBV6-5,NA,16,CASSYSPRSHNSPLHF,TGTGCCAGCAGTTACTCCCCCCGCAGTCATAATTCACCCCTCCACTTT
TRBJ1-4,NA,TRBV18,NA,16,CASSPTTGTSNEKLFF,TGTGCCAGCTCACCCACTACCGGGACAAGTAATGAAAAACTGTTTTTT
TRBJ2-5,TRBD2,TRBV27,once,16,CASSSLGLAGGETQYF,TGTGCCAGCAGTTCTCTCGGACTAGCGGGGGGGGAGACCCAGTACTTC
TRBJ1-2,TRBD1,TRBV5-1,NA,15,CASSLGSGGLPTSIF,TGCGCCAGCAGCTTGGGGTCAGGGGGCCTTCCCACCTCCATCTTC
TRBJ1-6,NA,TRBV5-6,NA,14,CASSLRTENSPLHF,TGTGCCAGCAGCTTGAGGACTGAGAATTCACCCCTCCACTTT
TRBJ2-1,NA,TRBV30,once,14,CAWVQGGGENEQFF,TGTGCCTGGGTACAGGGGGGAGGGGAGAATGAGCAGTTCTTC
TRBJ1-3,NA,TRBV6-5,NA,15,CASSYSRDSGNTIYF,TGTGCCAGCAGTTACTCACGGGATTCTGGAAACACCATATATTTT
TRBJ2-2,TRBD2,TRBV15,NA,16,CATSRDRRGTTGELFF,TGTGCCACCAGCAGAGATAGGCGGGGGACCACCGGGGAGCTGTTTTTT
TRBJ2-3,TRBD1,TRBV18,NA,14,CASSPGTHGQAQYF,TGTGCCAGCTCACCCGGGACCCACGGACAGGCGCAGTATTTT
TRBJ2-1,NA,TRBV29-1,NA,12,CSVQDGLNEQFF,TGCAGCGTCCAGGACGGACTAAATGAGCAGTTCTTC
TRBJ2-7,NA,TRBV5-4,NA,15,CASSLDVGSSYEQYF,TGTGCCAGCAGCTTGGACGTAGGGAGCTCCTACGAGCAGTACTTC
TRBJ2-2,NA,TRBV6-1,NA,13,CASSGTTTGELFF,TGTGCCAGCAGTGGGACAACCACCGGGGAGCTGTTTTTT
TRBJ1-6,NA,TRBV5-1,NA,15,CASSPSRGLGSPLHF,TGCGCCAGCAGCCCCTCTAGGGGTTTGGGTTCACCCCTCCACTTT
TRBJ2-3,TRBD2,TRBV6-1,NA,16,CASSEIAGGATDTQYF,TGTGCCAGCAGTGAAATAGCGGGGGGCGCCACAGATACGCAGTATTTT
TRBJ2-7,NA,TRBV7-9,NA,14,CASSLERGSYEQYF,TGTGCCAGCAGCTTAGAGAGGGGGTCCTACGAGCAGTACTTC
TRBJ2-3,NA,TRBV4-3,NA,16,CASSHDRIAGTDTQYF,TGCGCCAGCAGCCATGATAGGATAGCGGGCACAGATACGCAGTATTTT
TRBJ1-6,NA,TRBV4-2,NA,14,CASSPRGRKAPLHF,TGTGCCAGCAGCCCCCGCGGAAGGAAGGCACCCCTCCACTTT
TRBJ1-5,TRBD1,TRBV2,once,15,CASRKGDRDNQPQHF,TGTGCCAGCAGGAAGGGGGACAGGGACAATCAGCCCCAGCATTTT
TRBJ2-7,NA,TRBV29-1,NA,12,CSVDGESYEQYF,TGCAGCGTTGACGGGGAGTCCTACGAGCAGTACTTC
TRBJ1-2,NA,TRBV7-9,NA,15,CASHSSSISNYGYTF,TGTGCCAGCCACTCCTCGTCCATCTCTAACTATGGCTACACCTTC
TRBJ1-2,NA,TRBV10-3,NA,13,CAISIDRTYGYTF,TGTGCCATCAGTATCGACAGGACCTATGGCTACACCTTC
TRBJ2-5,TRBD1,TRBV5-6,NA,14,CASSLQGHQETQYF,TGTGCCAGCAGCTTACAGGGGCACCAAGAGACCCAGTACTTC
TRBJ2-1,TRBD2,TRBV30,NA,14,CACLIRGAYNEQFF,TGTGCCTGCCTAATACGGGGGGCCTACAATGAGCAGTTCTTC
TRBJ1-1,TRBD1,TRBV5-4,NA,14,CASSLAGGAPEAFF,TGTGCCAGCAGCTTGGCAGGGGGCGCCCCTGAAGCTTTCTTT
TRBJ1-2,TRBD1,TRBV7-8,NA,14,CASSLEGGRYGYTF,TGTGCCAGCAGCTTAGAAGGGGGCCGCTATGGCTACACCTTC
TRBJ2-1,TRBD2,TRBV7-7,few,15,CASSVSGGGYNEQFF,TGTGCCAGCAGCGTTAGCGGGGGGGGCTACAATGAGCAGTTCTTC
TRBJ2-3,TRBD2,TRBV10-1,NA,18,CASSSTWTSGGSTDTQYF,TGCGCCAGCTCCTCTACCTGGACTAGCGGGGGTAGCACAGATACGCAGTATTTT
TRBJ2-6,NA,TRBV2,once,15,CASSEIEGGSSVLTF,TGTGCCAGCAGTGAAATTGAGGGCGGATCCAGCGTCCTGACTTTC
TRBJ2-1,TRBD2,TRBV7-9,NA,17,CASSLRRGGTSYNEQFF,TGTGCCAGCAGCCTAAGGCGGGGGGGGACTTCCTACAATGAGCAGTTCTTC
TRBJ2-7,NA,TRBV18,NA,14,CASSRDKEVYEQYF,TGTGCCAGCTCCCGGGACAAGGAAGTTTACGAGCAGTACTTC
TRBJ1-2,NA,TRBV5-1,NA,14,CASSLRTTDYGYTF,TGCGCCAGCAGCTTGAGGACGACAGACTATGGCTACACCTTC
TRBJ2-7,TRBD1,TRBV6-1,NA,14,CASSEGQVSYEQYF,TGTGCCAGCAGTGAGGGACAGGTTTCCTACGAGCAGTACTTC
TRBJ1-1,NA,TRBV10-3,NA,15,CAISESGLGNTEAFF,TGTGCCATCAGTGAGTCCGGTCTGGGCAACACTGAAGCTTTCTTT
TRBJ2-3,NA,TRBV29-1,NA,12,CSVSTRVDTQYF,TGCAGCGTTTCGACTAGGGTGGATACGCAGTATTTT
TRBJ1-2,TRBD1,TRBV5-1,NA,13,CASSLAQGEGYTF,TGCGCCAGCAGCTTGGCTCAGGGGGAGGGCTACACCTTC
TRBJ2-7,NA,TRBV4-2,NA,16,CASSSPHGVSSYEQYF,TGTGCCAGCAGCTCCCCCCACGGGGTCTCGTCCTACGAGCAGTACTTC
TRBJ2-7,NA,TRBV28,NA,12,CASWSSIYEQYF,TGTGCCAGCTGGAGCAGCATCTACGAGCAGTACTTC
TRBJ2-1,NA,TRBV5-6,NA,15,CASSLRGGYRPEQFF,TGTGCCAGCAGCTTGAGGGGGGGGTATCGTCCTGAGCAGTTCTTC
TRBJ2-7,NA,TRBV28,NA,15,CASSSVQRGVYEQYF,TGTGCCAGCAGTTCGGTGCAGCGTGGAGTTTACGAGCAGTACTTC
TRBJ2-3,TRBD2,TRBV7-2,NA,17,CASRSIAGGLGTDTQYF,TGTGCCAGCAGGTCAATCGCGGGGGGGCTAGGCACAGATACGCAGTATTTT
TRBJ2-7,NA,TRBV2,NA,11,CASKSGVGQYF,TGTGCCAGCAAATCGGGTGTAGGGCAGTACTTC
TRBJ1-5,NA,TRBV7-9,NA,15,CASSSYREPNQPQHF,TGTGCCAGCAGCTCCTACAGGGAGCCCAATCAGCCCCAGCATTTT
TRBJ2-7,NA,TRBV28,NA,14,CASSAHQKNYEQYF,TGTGCCAGCAGTGCCCATCAGAAAAACTACGAGCAGTACTTC
TRBJ2-1,TRBD1,TRBV29-1,few,14,CSVQDRGLRNEQFF,TGCAGCGTTCAGGACAGGGGGTTAAGGAATGAGCAGTTCTTC
TRBJ2-7,NA,TRBV9,NA,14,CASSVTGSSYEQYF,TGTGCCAGCAGCGTAACCGGGAGCTCCTACGAGCAGTACTTC
TRBJ2-1,TRBD1,TRBV14,NA,18,CASSPNPGQGGSYNEQFF,TGTGCCAGCAGCCCGAACCCCGGACAGGGGGGCTCCTACAATGAGCAGTTCTTC
TRBJ1-4,TRBD1,TRBV7-9,NA,16,CASSLARGQGREKLFF,TGTGCCAGCAGCTTAGCGAGGGGACAGGGAAGAGAAAAACTGTTTTTT
TRBJ2-2,TRBD1,TRBV5-1,NA,14,CASSLGQGTGELFF,TGCGCCAGCAGCTTGGGACAGGGAACCGGGGAGCTGTTTTTT
TRBJ2-5,NA,TRBV4-3,NA,13,CASSTGVQETQYF,TGCGCCAGCAGCACGGGGGTTCAAGAGACCCAGTACTTC
TRBJ2-2,NA,TRBV15,NA,15,CATSKGGGLGGELFF,TGTGCCACCAGCAAAGGGGGGGGGTTGGGCGGGGAGCTGTTTTTT
TRBJ1-2,NA,TRBV7-2,NA,13,CASSTYSNYGYTF,TGTGCCAGCAGCACATACAGTAACTATGGCTACACCTTC
TRBJ1-6,NA,TRBV7-9,few,19,CASTQGEGRASSYNSPLHF,TGTGCCAGCACCCAAGGGGAGGGCAGGGCAAGCTCCTATAATTCACCCCTCCACTTT
TRBJ1-6,NA,TRBV7-9,NA,15,CASSSAGSYNSPLHF,TGTGCCAGCAGCTCAGCCGGCTCCTATAATTCACCCCTCCACTTT
TRBJ1-2,TRBD1,TRBV6-1,NA,15,CASSDRGTGKIGYTF,TGTGCCAGCAGTGATAGGGGGACAGGGAAAATCGGCTACACCTTC
TRBJ1-6,NA,TRBV11-2,once,16,CASSLDTFMANSPLHF,TGTGCCAGCAGCCTCGACACTTTCATGGCTAATTCACCCCTCCACTTT